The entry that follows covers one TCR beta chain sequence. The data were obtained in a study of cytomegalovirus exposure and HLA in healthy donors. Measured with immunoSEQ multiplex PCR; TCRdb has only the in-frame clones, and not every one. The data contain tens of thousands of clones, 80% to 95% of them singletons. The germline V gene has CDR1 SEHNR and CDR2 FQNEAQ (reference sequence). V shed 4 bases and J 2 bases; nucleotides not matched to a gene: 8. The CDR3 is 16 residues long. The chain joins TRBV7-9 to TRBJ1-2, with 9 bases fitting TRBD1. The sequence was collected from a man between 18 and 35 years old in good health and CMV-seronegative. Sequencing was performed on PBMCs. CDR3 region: CASSSSTGTGNYGYTF. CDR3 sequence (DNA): TGTGCCAGCAGCTCCAGCACCGGGACAGGGAACTATGGCTACACCTTC. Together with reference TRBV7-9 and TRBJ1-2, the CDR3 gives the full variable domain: DTGVSQNPRHKITKRGQNVTFRCDPISEHNRLYWYRQTLGQGPEFLTYFQNEAQLEKSRLLSDRFSAERPKGSFSTLEIQRTEQGDSAMYLCASSSSTGTGNYGYTFGSGTRLTVV.